Listed below are T cell receptor beta chains from one sample, sequenced in a study of Ad26.COV2.S vaccination and SARS-CoV-2 variants. The repertoire was sequenced with immunoSEQ multiplex PCR; TCRdb's copy has only in-frame clones and lacks some. The data contain about 430,000 clones, 80% to 95% of them singletons. Here the sequenced sample was peripheral blood, taken in a trial of Ad26.COV2.S vaccine versus placebo. These TCRs come from a person between 18 and 60 years old who received the Ad26.COV2.S COVID-19 vaccine or a placebo. Each CDR3 is given with its conserved first and last residue. Fields, in order: D gene, clone size, V gene, J gene, CDR3 DNA, CDR3 protein. D genes are given only for firm matches. Clone size is given for some rows only: seen once, a few or many times, or a class if the clone is expanded.

d_gene: TRBD2; abundance: -; v_gene: TRBV10-3; j_gene: TRBJ2-1; CDR3nt: TGTGCCATCACCGAGGGACTAGCGGGAGGAACTGAGCAGTTCTTC; CDR3aa: CAITEGLAGGTEQFF
d_gene: TRBD1; abundance: -; v_gene: TRBV9; j_gene: TRBJ2-1; CDR3nt: TGTGCCAGCAGCGAGCAGGGGGCGCGGGTCAATGAGCAGTTCTTC; CDR3aa: CASSEQGARVNEQFF
d_gene: -; abundance: once; v_gene: TRBV7-9; j_gene: TRBJ1-4; CDR3nt: TGTGCCAGCAGCCCCCTAGGGACAACTAATGAAAAACTGTTTTTT; CDR3aa: CASSPLGTTNEKLFF
d_gene: -; abundance: -; v_gene: TRBV30; j_gene: TRBJ1-2; CDR3nt: TGTGCCTGGTCGGTAGGGGCGAGGGATGGCTACACCTTC; CDR3aa: CAWSVGARDGYTF
d_gene: -; abundance: -; v_gene: TRBV27; j_gene: TRBJ1-2; CDR3nt: TGTGCCAGCAACCCAAGGGGGGGGCTCTATGGCTACACCTTC; CDR3aa: CASNPRGGLYGYTF
d_gene: -; abundance: -; v_gene: TRBV5-6; j_gene: TRBJ2-1; CDR3nt: TGTGCCAGCAGCTTGGCCCGGCGCGCCGGGGATGAGCAGTTCTTC; CDR3aa: CASSLARRAGDEQFF
d_gene: TRBD1; abundance: -; v_gene: TRBV18; j_gene: TRBJ2-1; CDR3nt: TGTGCCAGCTCACTACAGGGGGAGCAGTTCTTC; CDR3aa: CASSLQGEQFF
d_gene: -; abundance: -; v_gene: TRBV7-6; j_gene: TRBJ2-5; CDR3nt: TGTGCCAGCAGCTTAGATGGGACCCAGTACTTC; CDR3aa: CASSLDGTQYF
d_gene: TRBD1; abundance: -; v_gene: TRBV12-3/TRBV12-4; j_gene: TRBJ2-7; CDR3nt: TGTGCCAGCAGTCCTCGGACAGGGAACGAGCAGTACTTC; CDR3aa: CASSPRTGNEQYF
d_gene: TRBD2; abundance: -; v_gene: TRBV19; j_gene: TRBJ2-1; CDR3nt: TGTGCCAGTAGTTCACAAGCGGGATCCTACAATGAGCAGTTCTTC; CDR3aa: CASSSQAGSYNEQFF
d_gene: TRBD2; abundance: -; v_gene: TRBV3-1/TRBV3-2; j_gene: TRBJ2-3; CDR3nt: TGTGCCAGCAGCCAAGGGAGCGGGAGTGGAGATACGCAGTATTTT; CDR3aa: CASSQGSGSGDTQYF
d_gene: -; abundance: -; v_gene: TRBV18; j_gene: TRBJ1-6; CDR3nt: TGTGCCAGCTCTCCTGACAGGAAACTTATCTATAATTCACCCCTCCACTTT; CDR3aa: CASSPDRKLIYNSPLHF
d_gene: TRBD2; abundance: -; v_gene: TRBV5-1; j_gene: TRBJ2-1; CDR3nt: TGCGCCAGCAGCTTGGCCGGGACTAGCGGGGCAAGCTCCTACAATGAGCAGTTCTTC; CDR3aa: CASSLAGTSGASSYNEQFF
d_gene: -; abundance: -; v_gene: TRBV6-5; j_gene: TRBJ1-1; CDR3nt: TGTGCCAGCAGTAACGCCGCTGAAGCTTTCTTT; CDR3aa: CASSNAAEAFF
d_gene: -; abundance: -; v_gene: TRBV11-1; j_gene: TRBJ2-1; CDR3nt: TGTGCCAGCAGCTTATCAAGGGTTCACTCGAATGAGCAGTTCTTC; CDR3aa: CASSLSRVHSNEQFF
d_gene: -; abundance: -; v_gene: TRBV4-2; j_gene: TRBJ2-7; CDR3nt: TGTGCCAGCAGCCCCTCAGGGGGGCCCTACGAGCAGTACTTC; CDR3aa: CASSPSGGPYEQYF
d_gene: TRBD1; abundance: -; v_gene: TRBV4-3; j_gene: TRBJ2-2; CDR3nt: TGCGCCAGCCGGGACAGGGCGGCCGGGGAGCTGTTTTTT; CDR3aa: CASRDRAAGELFF
d_gene: -; abundance: -; v_gene: TRBV20-1; j_gene: TRBJ1-2; CDR3nt: TGCAGTGCTAGTATAGGGACGAACTATGGCTACACCTTC; CDR3aa: CSASIGTNYGYTF
d_gene: TRBD2; abundance: -; v_gene: TRBV14; j_gene: TRBJ2-1; CDR3nt: TGTGCCAGCAGCCCTAGCGGGAGTCTAAACAATGAGCAGTTCTTC; CDR3aa: CASSPSGSLNNEQFF
d_gene: -; abundance: -; v_gene: TRBV5-8; j_gene: TRBJ1-5; CDR3nt: TGTGCCAGCAGCTTCGCGGGGTATAGCAATCAGCCCCAGCATTTT; CDR3aa: CASSFAGYSNQPQHF
d_gene: TRBD1; abundance: -; v_gene: TRBV7-2; j_gene: TRBJ2-7; CDR3nt: TGTGCCAGCAGCCCATGGACAGGATCCTACGAGCAGTACTTC; CDR3aa: CASSPWTGSYEQYF
d_gene: TRBD1; abundance: -; v_gene: TRBV29-1; j_gene: TRBJ2-7; CDR3nt: TGCAGCGTTGAATTGGGGACAGGCTACGAGCAGTACTTC; CDR3aa: CSVELGTGYEQYF
d_gene: -; abundance: -; v_gene: TRBV6-2/TRBV6-3; j_gene: TRBJ2-7; CDR3nt: TGTGCCAGCAGTTACTCGTTCCTCTACGAGCAGTACTTC; CDR3aa: CASSYSFLYEQYF